This TCR beta chain came from a study of T cell responses to AZD1222 COVID-19 vaccine. As concerns this clone: What it binds is unknown.

Study observations and caveats: Clonal diversity was possibly underestimated, and the donors were mostly white British, with more females.

Trimming pared 5 bases from V and 11 bases from J, leaving 18 bases between. In germline, CDR1 is LGHDT, CDR2 YNNKEL (reference sequence). The CDR3 length is 13 residues. Using immunoSEQ multiplex PCR, the repertoire was profiled, and TCRdb retains in-frame clones only, with some absent. The table shows about 270,000 clones, with 90% to 95% occurring only once. The chain recombines TRBV3-1 (or the pseudogene TRBV3-2) with TRBJ1-1; TRBD1 might be the D (5 bases). Sequencing was performed on peripheral blood, taken 28 days after the second AZD1222 dose. The TCR originated in an adult who received the AZD1222 COVID-19 vaccine. The DNA for the CDR3 is TGTGCCAGCAGCGCTCCTTCCGGGACCCGGGCTTTCTTT. It codes for CASSAPSGTRAFF.